Each of the 28 T cell receptor beta chains below was sequenced from the same sample in a study of T-cell reconstitution after alpha-beta-depleted transplantation in children. Unique molecular identifiers were used to barcode this TCRbeta library. TCRdb re-called the PCR reads through MiXCR, storing one row per CDR3 protein. The repertoire holds just under 350,000 distinct CDR3 sequences, with about 17% as singletons. Sequences were derived from PBMCs, mostly from graft donor cells, sampled 360 days after TCRalphabeta/CD19-depleted stem cell transplant. These receptors were obtained from a male patient between 2 and 10 years old who had a stem cell transplant for acute lymphoblastic leukemia, so the T cells may come from the graft donor.

This clonotype has only a few counts. V gene TRBV14 combines with J gene TRBJ2-1; 13 bases line up with TRBD2. Looked up from germline, CDR1 is SGHDN and CDR2 is FVKESK. The CDR3 contains 17 residues. J was trimmed by 5 bases and V by 3 bases; bases with no gene match: 7. DNA for the CDR3: TGTGCCAGCAGCCAGCACCCCGGGACTAGCGGGAACAATGAGCAGTTCTTC. It is translated as CASSQHPGTSGNNEQFF.

V usage is TRBV6-1 and J usage is TRBJ2-7; 8 bases agree with TRBD1. Germline V gene lookup returns CDR1 MNHNS and CDR2 SASEGT. The length of the CDR3 is 15 residues. Trimming removed 6 bases from V and 3 bases from J; junction bases left unmatched: 10. In DNA, the CDR3 is TGTGCCAGCAGGCACGGGACAGGTACCTACTACGAGCAGTACTTC. The encoded protein is CASRHGTGTYYEQYF.

This clonotype was counted a single time. The rearrangement links TRBV28 to TRBJ2-3; D might be TRBD2 (5 bases). Germline CDR1 is MDHEN and CDR2 is SYDVKM. Trimming took 5 bases from V and 5 from J, leaving 14 bases between them. CDR3 length equals 14 residues. The CDR3 loop reads CASSGWRVGDTQYF. The DNA of the CDR3 is TGTGCCAGCAGTGGGTGGCGGGTAGGAGATACGCAGTATTTT.

This clonotype was detected ten times or more. The rearrangement uses TRBV14 and TRBJ2-1; 15 positions match TRBD2. V trimming: 1 base; J trimming: 8 bases; junction bases outside the gene matches: 0. Germline lookup yields CDR1 SGHDN and CDR2 FVKESK. This CDR3 is built from 15 residues. The CDR3: CASSQGTSGRDEQFF. The CDR3 DNA is TGTGCCAGCAGCCAAGGGACTAGCGGGAGGGATGAGCAGTTCTTC.

Only a few counts were recorded for this clonotype. The gene calls are TRBV5-5 and TRBJ2-5; D not certain. Deletions cut 4 bases from V and 1 base from J, with 11 bases between. The CDR3 covers 14 residues. CDR1 SGHKS and CDR2 YYEKEE come from the germline V gene (reference sequence). The CDR3 region is CASSRTAVQETQYF. The DNA of the CDR3 is TGTGCCAGCAGCCGTACGGCGGTCCAAGAGACCCAGTACTTC.

This clonotype was seen a few times. The junction differs from germline at one of its ends, possibly a read error. The rearrangement links TRBV5-6 to TRBJ2-1; 14 bases align to TRBD2. Germline lookup yields CDR1 SGHDT and CDR2 YYEEEE. The CDR3 is made up of 15 amino acids. The CDR3 region has the DNA TGTGCCAGCACCTTGGGACTAGCGGGAGTGAATGAGCAGTTCTTC. Translation: CASTLGLAGVNEQFF.

This chain joins TRBV15 and TRBJ2-3; weak D call: TRBD1 (6 bases). Germline values: CDR1 LNHNV, CDR2 YYDKDF (reference sequence). V lost 4 bases and J 4 bases, leaving 15 bases between the germline ends. The CDR3 has 15 amino acids. CDR3 bases: TGTGCCACCAGCACCCGAGCGGCAGGGGCAGATACGCAGTATTTT. Its protein is CATSTRAAGADTQYF.

The chain joins TRBV5-1 to TRBJ2-1; a weak D match, TRBD2 (5 bases). Trimming cost V 5 bases and J 3 bases, with 12 bases left between them. Germline CDR1 is SGHRS and CDR2 is YFSETQ. This CDR3 spans 14 amino acids. Here the CDR3 DNA reads TGCGCCAGCAGGACACTAGTAGGCTACAATGAGCAGTTCTTC. This translates into CASRTLVGYNEQFF. Looking up the rest from reference TRBV5-1 and TRBJ2-1 gives the full variable domain: KAGVTQTPRYLIKTRGQQVTLSCSPISGHRSVSWYQQTPGQGLQFLFEYFSETQRNKGNFPGRFSGRQFSNSRSEMNVSTLELGDSALYLCASRTLVGYNEQFFGPGTRLTVL.

At least ten counts were recorded for this clonotype. The J gene is TRBJ2-7, the V gene TRBV7-2; D might be TRBD1 or TRBD2, each matching 6 bases. The germline V gene has CDR1 SGHTA and CDR2 FQGNSA. V lost 4 bases and J 2 bases, leaving 9 bases between the germline ends. The CDR3 totals 13 residues. The CDR3 sequence: CASSWGATYEQYF. The CDR3 region has the DNA TGTGCCAGCAGCTGGGGGGCGACCTACGAGCAGTACTTC.

This clonotype was seen only a few times. The V gene is TRBV12-3 or TRBV12-4, the J gene TRBJ1-1, with D uncertain. V lost 1 base and J lost 11, with 14 bases in between. The CDR3 sequence is 13 residues long. The CDR3 is CASSLEVWAGAFF. Here the CDR3 DNA reads TGTGCCAGCAGTTTAGAGGTGTGGGCTGGGGCTTTCTTT.

The chain carries TRBV4-1 and TRBJ2-2, with D perhaps assigned TRBD1 or TRBD2 (5 bases each). This CDR3 contains 15 residues. Trimming left V 8 bases short and J 6 bases short, with 19 bases between. The germline V gene has CDR1 MGHRA and CDR2 YSYEKL. CDR3 loop: CASRSGPGKSGELFF. The CDR3 DNA reads as TGCGCCAGCCGTTCGGGGCCTGGAAAATCCGGGGAGCTGTTTTTT.

The chain links TRBV9 to TRBJ2-5; the match to TRBD2 covers 14 bases. The V gene end was trimmed by 0 bases and the J gene end by 4 bases; junction bases not matched to a gene: 5. Germline CDR1 reads SGDLS; CDR2 reads YYNGEE. The CDR3 loop spans 17 amino acids. The CDR3, as DNA: TGTGCCAGCAGCGTAGATGGGACTAGCGGGAGAGGAGAGACCCAGTACTTC. This translates into CASSVDGTSGRGETQYF.

The CDR3 here is CAWSVTGPRELFF. In DNA form, the CDR3 reads TGTGCCTGGAGTGTGACAGGCCCCAGGGAGCTGTTTTTT. The chain combines TRBV30 with TRBJ2-2; possible D gene TRBD1, 6 bases. CDR3 length: 13 amino acids. The V gene's germline CDR1 is GTSNPN and CDR2 SVGIG (reference sequence). Trimming removed 0 bases from V and 9 bases from J, with 11 bases in between.

The chain combines TRBV29-1 with TRBJ2-3, with 13 bases fitting TRBD2. V gave up 3 bases and J gave up 7 bases; unmatched junction bases: 10. CDR3 length: 16 amino acids. CDR1 and CDR2 (germline): SQVTM, ANQGSEA. The CDR3 is CSVDGTSGTGPNTQYF. The CDR3 DNA is TGCAGCGTTGATGGGACTAGCGGGACCGGCCCCAATACGCAGTATTTT.

This clonotype was counted ten times or more. The genes are TRBV11-2 and TRBJ2-1, with D perhaps TRBD2 (6 bases). Germline CDR1 reads SGHAT; CDR2 reads FQNNGV. The CDR3 runs to 15 residues. The V gene lost 0 bases and the J gene lost 6 bases, with 12 bases spanning the gap. This chain's CDR3 is CASSLDPGTFNEQFF. The CDR3, as DNA: TGTGCCAGCAGCTTAGATCCCGGGACTTTCAATGAGCAGTTCTTC. Full variable domain (remainder filled in from reference TRBV11-2 and TRBJ2-1): EAGVAQSPRYKIIEKRQSVAFWCNPISGHATLYWYQQILGQGPKLLIQFQNNGVVDDSQLPKDRFSAERLKGVDSTLKIQPAKLEDSAVYLCASSLDPGTFNEQFFGPGTRLTVL.

This clonotype was picked up a small number of times. J is TRBJ2-7 and V is TRBV10-3; D not resolved. The germline V gene encodes CDR1 ENHRY and CDR2 SYGVKD. This CDR3 contains 14 residues. V lost 2 bases to trimming and J lost 2 bases, with 10 bases between them. The CDR3 reads CAISEASTPYEQYF. The CDR3 coding sequence is TGTGCCATCAGTGAGGCATCGACACCCTACGAGCAGTACTTC.

The genes are TRBV7-2 and TRBJ1-4; no definite D call. The length of the CDR3 is 16 residues. CDR1 is SGHTA and CDR2 is FQGNSA in the germline V gene. With 3 bases removed from V and 0 bases from J, the gap between germline ends came to 11 bases. In DNA form, the CDR3 reads TGTGCCAGCAGCTTGCGGACGGCCACAACTAATGAAAAACTGTTTTTT. This encodes CASSLRTATTNEKLFF. The full variable domain, in which reference TRBV7-2 and TRBJ1-4 provide the parts outside the CDR3, is GAGVSQSPSNKVTEKGKDVELRCDPISGHTALYWYRQSLGQGLEFLIYFQGNSAPDKSGLPSDRFSAERTGGSVSTLTIQRTQQEDSAVYLCASSLRTATTNEKLFFGSGTQLSVL.

The V and J genes are TRBV4-1 and TRBJ1-5; D not resolved. Trimming cost V 0 bases and J 10 bases, with 16 bases left between them. Looked up from germline, CDR1 is MGHRA and CDR2 is YSYEKL. CDR3 length equals 15 residues. CDR3 bases: TGCGCCAGCAGCCAAGATGGGTACCGGAAGGATCCCCAGCATTTT. Its translation is CASSQDGYRKDPQHF.

The chain combines TRBV12-3 or TRBV12-4 with TRBJ2-3, with 9 bases lining up with TRBD1. CDR3 size: 15 residues. J lost 0 bases, V lost 10 bases, and 8 bases had no gene match. The CDR3 is CATTGDRESTDTQYF. The CDR3 DNA reads as TGTGCCACCACGGGGGACAGGGAGAGCACAGATACGCAGTATTTT.

This chain connects TRBV20-1 to TRBJ2-3, with D maybe TRBD2 (5 bases). The CDR3 consists of 15 residues. Trimming removed 6 bases from V and 0 bases from J, with 16 bases in between. Germline V gene data show CDR1 as DFQATT and CDR2 as SNEGSKA (reference sequence). CDR3 bases: TGCAGTGCCCCAAAGCCAGCGGCTAGCACAGATACGCAGTATTTT. This translates into CSAPKPAASTDTQYF.

This clonotype was found a few times. The chain links TRBV4-3 to TRBJ2-5; D is possibly TRBD2 (6 bases). The CDR3 contains 16 residues. Germline-derived CDR1 and CDR2 are LGHNA and YSLEER. With 0 bases removed from V and 0 bases from J, the gap between germline ends came to 11 bases. The CDR3 reads CASSQDSRENQETQYF. The CDR3, as DNA: TGCGCCAGCAGCCAAGATAGTCGGGAGAACCAAGAGACCCAGTACTTC.

At least ten counts were recorded for this clonotype. J is TRBJ1-5 and V is TRBV6-2 or TRBV6-3; D remains unclear. This CDR3 spans 15 amino acids. CDR1 is MNHEY and CDR2 is SVGEGT in the germline V gene. Trimming took 2 bases from V and 1 from J, leaving 9 bases between them. The CDR3 DNA reads as TGTGCCAGCAGTTACGAGGTTTGGAGCAATCAGCCCCAGCATTTT. Its protein is CASSYEVWSNQPQHF.

At least ten counts were recorded for this clonotype. J is TRBJ1-2 and V is TRBV4-1; D not certain. The CDR3 spans 16 residues. Germline V gene sequence: CDR1 MGHRA, CDR2 YSYEKL. V was cut by 0 bases and J by 2 bases, with 13 bases left in between. As DNA, the CDR3 is TGCGCCAGCAGCCAAGATCCCCCACCCCACAACTATGGCTACACCTTC. Protein product: CASSQDPPPHNYGYTF.

The sample holds a few counts of this clonotype. The chain has TRBV12-3 or TRBV12-4 and TRBJ1-3; maybe TRBD1 (6 bases). The CDR3 has 16 residues. V was trimmed by 5 bases and J by 3 bases, leaving 17 bases between them. Here the CDR3 DNA reads TGTGCCAGCAGTCCCTCGGACAGATGGTATGGAAACACCATATATTTT. It is translated as CASSPSDRWYGNTIYF.

This clonotype was detected only a few times. The rearrangement joins TRBV20-1 to TRBJ2-7; 7 bases align to TRBD1. CDR1 is DFQATT, CDR2 SNEGSKA, per germline (reference sequence). Germline trimming cut 3 bases from V and 3 bases from J; bases unmatched to any gene: 8. The CDR3 loop spans 14 amino acids. Written as DNA, the CDR3 is TGCAGTGCTAGTCCGGGCAGGGGGTTCTACGAGCAGTACTTC. It specifies CSASPGRGFYEQYF.

Only a few counts were recorded for this clonotype. The chain employs TRBV29-1 and TRBJ2-1, with TRBD1 as a possible D gene (5 bases). The germline V gene encodes CDR1 SQVTM and CDR2 ANQGSEA. The CDR3 spans 15 residues. V was shortened by 1 base and J by 2 bases, with 12 bases between the two germline ends. The CDR3 nucleotides read TGCAGCGTTGAAGGCGGTCAGGGCACCTACAATGAGCAGTTCTTC. This gives the protein CSVEGGQGTYNEQFF.

This clonotype was found a few times. The chain employs TRBV10-3 and TRBJ2-5, with D maybe TRBD2 (6 bases). The CDR3 totals 15 residues. The germline V gene encodes CDR1 ENHRY and CDR2 SYGVKD. V lost 0 bases and J lost 6, with 14 bases in between. This CDR3 reads CAISESAGWVKTQYF. The CDR3 bases are TGTGCCATCAGTGAGTCGGCGGGATGGGTGAAGACCCAGTACTTC.

This clonotype was detected many times. J is TRBJ2-2 and V is TRBV4-3; 9 positions agree with TRBD2. CDR1 is LGHNA, CDR2 YSLEER, per germline. The CDR3 totals 18 residues. J was trimmed by 0 bases and V by 1 base; bases with no gene match: 6. CDR3 DNA: TGCGCCAGCAGCCAAGTCTCCCTAGCGGGGTCGAACACCGGGGAGCTGTTTTTT. Translated: CASSQVSLAGSNTGELFF.